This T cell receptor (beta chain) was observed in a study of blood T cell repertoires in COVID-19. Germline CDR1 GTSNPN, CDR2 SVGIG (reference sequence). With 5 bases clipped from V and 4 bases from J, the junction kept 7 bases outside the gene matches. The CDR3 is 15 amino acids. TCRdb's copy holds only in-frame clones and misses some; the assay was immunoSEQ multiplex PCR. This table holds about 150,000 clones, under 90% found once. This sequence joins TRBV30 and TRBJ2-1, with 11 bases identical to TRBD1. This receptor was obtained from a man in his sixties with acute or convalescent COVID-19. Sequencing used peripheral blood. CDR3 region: CAWAGGQGAYNEQFF. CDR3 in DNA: TGTGCCTGGGCGGGAGGACAGGGGGCTTACAATGAGCAGTTCTTC.